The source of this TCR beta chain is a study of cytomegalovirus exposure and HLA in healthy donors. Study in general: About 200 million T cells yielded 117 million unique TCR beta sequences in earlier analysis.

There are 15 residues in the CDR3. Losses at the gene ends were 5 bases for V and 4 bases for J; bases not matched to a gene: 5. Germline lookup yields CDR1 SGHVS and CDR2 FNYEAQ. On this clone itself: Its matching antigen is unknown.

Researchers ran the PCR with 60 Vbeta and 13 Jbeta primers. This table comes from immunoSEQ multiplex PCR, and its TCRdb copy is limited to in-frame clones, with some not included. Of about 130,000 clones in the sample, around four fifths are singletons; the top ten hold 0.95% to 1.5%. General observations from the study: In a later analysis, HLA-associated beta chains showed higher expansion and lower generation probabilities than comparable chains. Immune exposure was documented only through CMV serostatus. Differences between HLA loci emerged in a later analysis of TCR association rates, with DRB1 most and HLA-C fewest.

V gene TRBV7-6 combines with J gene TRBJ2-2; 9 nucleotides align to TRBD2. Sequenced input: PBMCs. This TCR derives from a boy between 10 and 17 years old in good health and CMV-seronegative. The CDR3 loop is CASSTVAGATGELFF. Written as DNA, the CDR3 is TGTGCCAGCAGCACTGTAGCGGGAGCCACCGGGGAGCTGTTTTTT.